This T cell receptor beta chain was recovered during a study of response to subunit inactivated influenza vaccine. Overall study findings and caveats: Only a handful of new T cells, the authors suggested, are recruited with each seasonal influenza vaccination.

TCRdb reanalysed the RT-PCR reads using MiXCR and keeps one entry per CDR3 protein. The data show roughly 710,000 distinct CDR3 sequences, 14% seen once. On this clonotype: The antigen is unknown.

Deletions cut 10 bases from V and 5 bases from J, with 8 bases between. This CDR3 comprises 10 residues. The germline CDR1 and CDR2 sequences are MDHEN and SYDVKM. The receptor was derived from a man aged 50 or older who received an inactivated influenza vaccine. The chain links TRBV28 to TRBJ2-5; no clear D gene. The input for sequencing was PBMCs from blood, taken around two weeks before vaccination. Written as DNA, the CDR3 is TGTGCCACCGGATTGGAGACCCAGTACTTC. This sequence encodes CATGLETQYF.